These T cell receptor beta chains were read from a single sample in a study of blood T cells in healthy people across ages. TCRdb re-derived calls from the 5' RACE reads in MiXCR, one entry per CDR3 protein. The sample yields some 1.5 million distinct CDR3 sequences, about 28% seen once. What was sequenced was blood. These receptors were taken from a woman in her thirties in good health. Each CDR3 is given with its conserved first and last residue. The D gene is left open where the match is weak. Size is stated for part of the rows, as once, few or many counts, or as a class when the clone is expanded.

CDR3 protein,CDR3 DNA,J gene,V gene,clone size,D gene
CASSLRLAGGCEQYF,TGTGCCAGCAGTCTAAGACTAGCGGGAGGATGCGAGCAGTACTTC,TRBJ2-7,TRBV12-3/TRBV12-4,few,TRBD2
CASSLEDQREGFSYEQYF,TGCGCCAGCAGCTTGGAGGACCAGCGGGAGGGGTTCTCCTACGAGCAGTACTTC,TRBJ2-7,TRBV5-1,-,TRBD2
CASSVLSGPSSYNEQFF,TGTGCCAGCAGCGTACTAAGCGGGCCTAGCTCCTACAATGAGCAGTTCTTC,TRBJ2-1,TRBV9,-,-
CAISDPGVGVGEQYF,TGTGCCATCAGTGACCCCGGGGTGGGGGTGGGCGAGCAGTACTTC,TRBJ2-7,TRBV10-3,-,-
CASSLWLSTSGGPVTYEQYF,TGTGCCAGCAGTTTATGGCTTTCGACTAGCGGGGGCCCCGTAACCTACGAGCAGTACTTC,TRBJ2-7,TRBV28,-,TRBD2
CASSYAGTGAYNEQFF,TGTGCCAGCAGCTACGCCGGGACAGGGGCCTACAATGAGCAGTTCTTC,TRBJ2-1,TRBV7-3,-,TRBD1
CASSLGPPSETQYF,TGTGCCAGCAGTCTGGGACCTCCTTCGGAGACCCAGTACTTC,TRBJ2-5,TRBV28,few,-
CASSLEGVTQYF,TGTGCCAGCAGCTTGGAAGGGGTGACCCAGTACTTC,TRBJ2-5,TRBV7-9,-,-
CASSQDRNGCTESFF,TGCGCCAGCAGCCAAGATCGAAACGGTTGCACTGAATCTTTCTTT,TRBJ1-1,TRBV4-3,once,-
CATRGLGAGELFF,TGTGCCACGAGGGGGCTCGGCGCCGGGGAGCTGTTTTTT,TRBJ2-2,TRBV25-1,-,TRBD1
CASSLASLGEQFF,TGTGCCAGCAGTTTAGCCTCCCTGGGTGAGCAGTTCTTC,TRBJ2-1,TRBV12-3/TRBV12-4,few,-
CATSGGKNTDTQYF,TGTGCCACCAGTGGCGGGAAGAACACAGATACGCAGTATTTT,TRBJ2-3,TRBV24-1,-,-
CASSLGHRGTNEQFF,TGTGCCAGCAGCTTGGGTCATCGCGGGACCAATGAGCAGTTCTTC,TRBJ2-1,TRBV7-2,few,-
CAVEVQGLWNYGYTF,TGTGCCGTCGAAGTTCAGGGTTTATGGAACTATGGCTACACCTTC,TRBJ1-2,TRBV12-3/TRBV12-4,-,-
CSAAGQNYGYTF,TGCAGTGCCGCGGGACAGAACTATGGCTACACCTTC,TRBJ1-2,TRBV20-1,-,TRBD1
CASSNHHDFGRSNQPQHF,TGTGCCAGCAGCAACCATCACGACTTCGGGCGCAGCAATCAGCCCCAGCATTTT,TRBJ1-5,TRBV27,many,-
CASSSPRGGGALSYEQYF,TGTGCCAGCAGCTCCCCCCGGGGCGGGGGGGCTCTCTCCTACGAGCAGTACTTC,TRBJ2-7,TRBV7-2,-,TRBD2
CSALADRNTEAFF,TGCAGTGCTTTAGCCGACAGGAACACTGAAGCTTTCTTT,TRBJ1-1,TRBV20-1,-,-
CSVGSHHETQYF,TGCAGCGTTGGGTCCCACCACGAGACCCAGTACTTC,TRBJ2-5,TRBV29-1,few,-
CASSLPGQGGEQFF,TGCGCCAGCAGCTTGCCGGGACAGGGGGGTGAGCAGTTCTTC,TRBJ2-1,TRBV5-1,many,TRBD1
CATSDSSRVNSPLHF,TGTGCCACCAGTGATTCGTCCAGGGTTAATTCACCCCTCCACTTT,TRBJ1-6,TRBV24-1,-,-
CASSTSGSPGELFF,TGTGCCAGCAGCACGAGCGGGAGTCCCGGGGAGCTGTTTTTT,TRBJ2-2,TRBV7-2,once,TRBD2
CSARAPAGGQSEQFF,TGCAGTGCTAGAGCCCCCGCGGGGGGGCAGAGTGAGCAGTTCTTC,TRBJ2-1,TRBV20-1,-,TRBD2
CASSLNKGAQTQYF,TGTGCCAGCAGCTTAAATAAAGGGGCACAGACCCAGTACTTC,TRBJ2-5,TRBV7-7,few,-
CASRTSQGLEAFF,TGTGCCAGCAGAACCTCTCAGGGGCTTGAAGCTTTCTTT,TRBJ1-1,TRBV6-6,-,-
CASSVTGGPEETQYF,TGTGCCAGCAGTGTGACGGGGGGGCCCGAAGAGACCCAGTACTTC,TRBJ2-5,TRBV27,-,TRBD2
CAWSGTGNFYNSPLHF,TGTGCCTGGAGCGGGACAGGGAATTTCTATAATTCACCCCTCCACTTT,TRBJ1-6,TRBV30,-,TRBD1
CVSSRAYDRQYF,TGTGTCAGCAGCCGAGCCTACGATCGGCAGTACTTC,TRBJ2-5,TRBV14,-,-
CASSYEGKGYGYTF,TGTGCCAGCAGTTACGAGGGAAAAGGGTATGGCTACACCTTC,TRBJ1-2,TRBV6-5,-,-